This T cell receptor beta chain was captured in a study of shared clonotypes between healthy human individuals. Study findings and constraints: Naive subsets generally exceeded memory subsets in estimated richness. Generation of non-shared clonotypes was less probable than generation of clonotypes shared by all four donors.

CD4+ cells yielded CD45RA+ naive and CD45RA-negative memory subsets. Genomic DNA of each subset was evenly split across several immunoSEQ plates. This table comes from immunoSEQ multiplex PCR, and its TCRdb copy is limited to in-frame clones, with some not included. The repertoire consists of some 1 million clones, with about 70% occurring once and the leading ten covering about 1.5%. This clone was detected a few times. Its target is unknown. Trimming cost V 0 bases and J 2 bases, with 14 bases left between them. Per the germline V gene, CDR1 is KGHSH and CDR2 is LQKENI. The CDR3 length is 17 residues.

What was sequenced was memory CD4+ T cells sorted from blood. Subset meaning: CD45RA-negative fraction. This chain links TRBV18 with TRBJ2-1, with TRBD1 as a possible D gene (6 bases). This receptor was obtained from a man aged 18 to 29 in good health. The CDR3 nucleotides are TGTGCCAGCTCACCACCAAGGGGGAGCTCGCCCTACAATGAGCAGTTCTTC. Protein sequence: CASSPPRGSSPYNEQFF.